The clone carrying this T cell receptor beta chain appeared a few times. This CDR3 is built from 16 residues. The germline V gene has CDR1 SGHTA and CDR2 FQGNSA. V lost 3 bases and J lost 5; bases outside the gene matches: 10. The sample belongs to a study of T-cell memory formation after mild COVID-19. TCRdb independently ran MiXCR on the 5' RACE reads; one entry per CDR3 protein. The top ten hold roughly 41% of the sample, which has some 88,000 distinct CDR3 sequences, 20% to 30% seen once. This TCR was recovered from a man between 18 and 29 years old who had mild COVID-19 (a few samples of this study predate the infection). Cell type and time point are not known. V and J are TRBV7-2 and TRBJ2-1; 7 nucleotides agree with TRBD1. The sample was PBMCs or a T cell subset sorted from them (not recorded which). CDR3 amino acids: CASSFFVGQKNNEQFF. CDR3 DNA: TGTGCCAGCAGCTTCTTTGTGGGACAGAAGAACAATGAGCAGTTCTTC.